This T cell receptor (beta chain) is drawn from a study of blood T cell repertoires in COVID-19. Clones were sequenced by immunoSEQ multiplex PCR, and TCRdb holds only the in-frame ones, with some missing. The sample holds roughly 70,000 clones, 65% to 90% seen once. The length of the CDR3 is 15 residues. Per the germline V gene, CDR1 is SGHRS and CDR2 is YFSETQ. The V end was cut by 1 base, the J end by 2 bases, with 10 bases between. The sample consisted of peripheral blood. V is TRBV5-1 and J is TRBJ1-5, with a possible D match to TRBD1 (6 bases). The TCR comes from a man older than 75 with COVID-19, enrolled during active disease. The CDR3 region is CASSLSGAGNQPQHF. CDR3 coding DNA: TGCGCCAGCAGCTTGTCAGGGGCGGGCAATCAGCCCCAGCATTTT.